Described below is a single TCR beta chain sequence and its context. Its matching antigen is unknown. The sample comes from a study of cytomegalovirus exposure and HLA in healthy donors. Whole-study results and caveats: Certain indistinguishable V segments, among them TRBV6-2 and TRBV6-3, were excluded.

This CDR3 is 17 amino acids long. V was clipped by 0 bases and J by 2 bases; unmatched bases: 4. Germline assignment: CDR1 LGHNA and CDR2 YSLEER. Though probably carrying unrecorded immune exposures, donors were nominally healthy at sampling. 60 Vbeta and 13 Jbeta primers were used in PCR. Data came from immunoSEQ multiplex PCR; TCRdb stores just in-frame clones and leaves some out. This sample lists some 72,000 clones; its ten largest clones have about 0.83%. The origin of this receptor is a boy between 10 and 17 years old in good health and CMV-seronegative. The chain uses TRBV4-3 and TRBJ2-3; 11 positions agree with TRBD2. Sequences were obtained from PBMCs. As DNA, the CDR3 is TGCGCCAGCAGCCAAGATTTAGCGGGAGGGAACACAGATACGCAGTATTTT. Amino acids: CASSQDLAGGNTDTQYF.